This T cell receptor (beta chain) is from a study of CD8 T cells in ankylosing spondylitis. To note about this clonotype: A read error may produce the germline difference seen at one junction end.

One entry per CDR3 protein, called by TCRdb with MiXCR from the 5' RACE reads. The table lists 340,000 or so distinct CDR3 sequences, roughly 14% of them singletons. Material for sequencing was blood, either unsorted or a sorted T cell fraction (not recorded which). The clonotype was recovered from a male donor with ankylosing spondylitis or in good health (not recorded which).

Here the CDR3 DNA reads TGTGCCAGCACCTTAACCTGGACATCGAATGAAAAACTGTTTTTT. Translated: CASTLTWTSNEKLFF. This chain joins TRBV11-2 and TRBJ1-4; maybe TRBD1 (5 bases). Germline assignment: CDR1 SGHAT and CDR2 FQNNGV. This CDR3 is built from 15 residues.